This T cell receptor (beta chain) stems from a study of radiotherapy plus CTLA-4 blockade in lung cancer. Study-wide results and caveats: The study found tumor-derived TCR clones expanded in blood after radiotherapy plus ipilimumab.

This CDR3 has 15 residues. The germline V gene has CDR1 MGHRA and CDR2 YSYEKL. V lost 1 base and J 5 bases, leaving 14 bases between the germline ends. TCRdb's copy holds only in-frame clones and misses some; the assay was immunoSEQ multiplex PCR. The data contain some 110,000 clones, around 84% of them singletons. Concerning this clone: The antigen remains unidentified.

This specimen was peripheral blood, taken from a patient treated with radiotherapy plus ipilimumab. This clonotype was sampled from a human donor with non-small cell lung cancer that progressed on radiotherapy plus ipilimumab. Some clones in this sample may be carry-over from other donors' samples. This chain links TRBV4-1 with TRBJ1-2, with D possibly matching TRBD1 (5 bases). CDR3 nucleotide sequence: TGCGCCAGCAGCCAAGCGACAGCCCCTACATATGGCTACACCTTC. This gives the protein CASSQATAPTYGYTF.